These 32 T cell receptor beta chains originate from one sample sequenced in a study of cytomegalovirus exposure and HLA in healthy donors. Primers: 60 Vbeta forward and 13 Jbeta reverse. This table comes from immunoSEQ multiplex PCR, and its TCRdb copy is limited to in-frame clones, with some not included. The sample lists fewer than 200,000 clones; approximately 78% were seen once. Input material: PBMCs. These receptors originate from a woman aged 30 to 39 in good health and CMV-seropositive.

On this clone: Other nucleotide sequences from this sample produce the same CDR3. V gene TRBV18 combines with J gene TRBJ2-5; D remains ambiguous. The germline V and J ends were trimmed by 3 bases and 2 bases, with 7 bases remaining between them. Germline V gene data show CDR1 as KGHSH and CDR2 as LQKENI. This CDR3 spans 13 amino acids. The CDR3 DNA sequence: TGTGCCAGCTCACCCCCGGGTCAAGAGACCCAGTACTTC. This codes for CASSPPGQETQYF.

This clone was seen once. The CDR3 DNA is TGCAGTGCCCTTGTCACTGAAGCTTTCTTT. Its translation: CSALVTEAFF. V is TRBV20-1 and J is TRBJ1-1, with D unclear. V was trimmed by 6 bases and J by 4 bases, leaving 6 bases between them. This CDR3 has 10 residues. Germline CDR1 reads DFQATT; CDR2 reads SNEGSKA (reference sequence).

The chain combines TRBV6-1 with TRBJ1-6, with D possibly matching TRBD1 (6 bases). The germline CDR1 and CDR2 sequences are MNHNS and SASEGT. V shed 3 bases and J shed 6 bases, with 6 bases lying between them. CDR3 length: 13 residues. CDR3 sequence (DNA): TGTGCCAGCAGTGACAGGGGTAATTCACCCCTCCACTTT. Its protein is CASSDRGNSPLHF.

This clone turned up a few times. This sequence joins TRBV6-6 and TRBJ1-6; D is unresolved. Germline V gene data show CDR1 as MNHNY and CDR2 as SVGAGI (reference sequence). Deletions cut 0 bases from V and 9 bases from J, with 12 bases between. The CDR3 is 15 residues long. The CDR3 nucleotides read TGTGCCAGCAGTTACTCTGGCGGGGTGGGTTCACCCCTCCACTTT. It encodes CASSYSGGVGSPLHF.

The chain carries TRBV11-1 and TRBJ1-1; the D gene is possibly TRBD1 (5 bases). The V end was cut by 8 bases, the J end by 1 base, with 17 bases between. The CDR3 loop spans 15 amino acids. The germline gives CDR1 SGHAT, CDR2 FQDESV (reference sequence). The CDR3 is CASDHTGGTNTEAFF. The CDR3, as DNA: TGTGCCAGCGATCATACCGGGGGGACGAACACTGAAGCTTTCTTT.

The V gene is TRBV6-6, the J gene TRBJ1-5, with TRBD1 matching over 8 bases. Germline V lookup: CDR1 MNHNY, CDR2 SVGAGI (reference sequence). The CDR3 has 14 amino acids. Unmatched junction bases numbered 6, after V lost 5 bases and J lost 6 bases. The CDR3 nucleotides read TGTGCCAGCAGTCCGACAGGGGAGGTTCAGCCCCAGCATTTT. This gives the protein CASSPTGEVQPQHF.

The chain joins TRBV27 to TRBJ2-7, with TRBD1 identical over 11 bases. Trimming at V came to 0 bases and at J to 0 bases, leaving 1 base not matched to a gene. The CDR3 is 16 residues long. The germline V gene has CDR1 MNHEY and CDR2 SMNVEV (reference sequence). CDR3: CASSLSGQGVSYEQYF. CDR3 coding DNA: TGTGCCAGCAGTTTATCGGGACAGGGGGTCTCCTACGAGCAGTACTTC.

This chain connects TRBV28 to TRBJ1-5; D unclear. The germline V and J ends were trimmed by 0 bases and 4 bases, with 10 bases remaining between them. The CDR3 is 15 residues long. CDR1 is MDHEN and CDR2 is SYDVKM in the germline V gene. CDR3 sequence (DNA): TGTGCCAGCAGTTTATGGGAGGGTGGAAATCAGCCCCAGCATTTT. Encoded protein: CASSLWEGGNQPQHF.

The rearrangement uses TRBV14 and TRBJ2-7; D unclear. Between the trimmed V and J ends, which lost 0 bases and 7 bases, there was a span of 13 bases. The germline V gene encodes CDR1 SGHDN and CDR2 FVKESK. The CDR3 totals 14 residues. DNA of the CDR3: TGTGCCAGCAGCCAAGATATGAATTCTCGGGAGCAGTACTTC. Its protein is CASSQDMNSREQYF.

V gene TRBV6-1 combines with J gene TRBJ1-2, with TRBD1 matching over 7 bases. In germline, CDR1 is MNHNS, CDR2 SASEGT. Unmatched junction bases numbered 6, after V lost 11 bases and J lost 0 bases. This CDR3 contains 13 residues. The CDR3 loop is CASAGQPNYGYTF. CDR3 in DNA: TGTGCCTCCGCGGGACAGCCTAACTATGGCTACACCTTC.

V usage is TRBV28 and J usage is TRBJ2-3; possibly TRBD1 for D (5 bases). Per germline, CDR1 MDHEN and CDR2 SYDVKM. The CDR3 has 13 residues. V shed 2 bases and J shed 12 bases, with 15 bases lying between them. CDR3 DNA: TGTGCCAGCAGTTTAGGAACCCCTACAGGCCAGTATTTT. It encodes CASSLGTPTGQYF.

Of note for this clone: Germline and junction disagree at one end, which may indicate a read error. This chain joins TRBV4-1 and TRBJ2-1; D ambiguous. The germline gives CDR1 MGHRA, CDR2 YSYEKL. This CDR3 region has 16 residues. Here the CDR3 reads CVSSQEATASYNEQFF. The CDR3 coding sequence is TGCGTCAGCAGCCAAGAGGCTACAGCCTCCTACAATGAGCAGTTCTTC.

The chain is built from TRBV4-3 and TRBJ1-4, with D unclear. The CDR3 length is 18 residues. CDR1 is LGHNA, CDR2 YSLEER, per germline. The V and J ends lost 0 bases and 5 bases respectively, with 19 bases between them. DNA for the CDR3: TGCGCCAGCAGCCAAGAAGAAATTCTGTGGACTAGGAATGAAAAACTGTTTTTT. This translates into CASSQEEILWTRNEKLFF.

As for this clone: This sample includes further DNA sequences coding for the same CDR3. This chain uses TRBV10-3 with TRBJ2-3; 11 bases map to TRBD1. Germline CDR1 ENHRY, CDR2 SYGVKD. Trimming at V came to 0 bases and at J to 5 bases, leaving 4 bases not matched to a gene. This CDR3 spans 16 amino acids. The CDR3 nucleotides read TGTGCCATCAGTGAGTCGGGACAGGGGGATTTAGATACGCAGTATTTT. It translates to CAISESGQGDLDTQYF.

J is TRBJ1-2 and V is TRBV10-3; D is unclear. With 6 bases removed from V and 0 bases from J, the gap between germline ends came to 8 bases. The CDR3 is made up of 13 amino acids. The V gene's germline CDR1 is ENHRY and CDR2 SYGVKD. CDR3 DNA: TGTGCCATCAGCGCGGAGACTAACTATGGCTACACCTTC. It encodes CAISAETNYGYTF.

The rearrangement links TRBV14 to TRBJ1-5; no firm D call. CDR1 is SGHDN and CDR2 is FVKESK in the germline V gene. This CDR3 is 12 amino acids long. Trimming left V 4 bases short and J 6 bases short, with 7 bases between. CDR3 bases: TGTGCCAGCAGCCTAGGGAGTCAGCCCCAGCATTTT. Translating gives CASSLGSQPQHF.

This clone was observed a single time. The chain carries TRBV11-3 and TRBJ2-4; D remains unclear. The germline gives CDR1 SGHNT, CDR2 YENEEA. The CDR3 has 16 amino acids. V lost 3 bases, J lost 2 bases, and 14 bases lay in between. CDR3 protein: CASSFPPRMTKNIQYF. The CDR3 DNA reads as TGTGCCAGCAGCTTTCCCCCGCGCATGACCAAAAACATTCAGTACTTC.

The chain recombines TRBV5-5 with TRBJ1-2; 7 bases line up with TRBD1. The germline CDR1 and CDR2 sequences are SGHKS and YYEKEE (reference sequence). There are 15 residues in the CDR3. J was trimmed by 8 bases and V by 4 bases; bases with no gene match: 14. CDR3 nucleotides: TGTGCCAGCAGCCCTAAGACAGGGAGAATGGGGGGCTACACCTTC. It encodes CASSPKTGRMGGYTF.

V usage is TRBV9 and J usage is TRBJ1-2; 7 positions agree with TRBD1. This CDR3 has 15 amino acids. Trimming cost V 3 bases and J 1 base; bases outside gene matches: 6. Germline-derived CDR1 and CDR2 are SGDLS and YYNGEE. The DNA of the CDR3 is TGTGCCAGCAGCGCCTGGGACAGCAGTAACTATGGCTACACCTTC. Its protein product is CASSAWDSSNYGYTF.

The chain uses TRBV12-5 and TRBJ2-3; a weak D match, TRBD2 (6 bases). The germline V gene has CDR1 LGHNT and CDR2 FRNRAP. V was cut by 4 bases and J by 6 bases, with 14 bases left in between. This CDR3 has 14 amino acids. The CDR3 coding sequence is TGTGCTAGTGGTTACGGCGGGGAAATGGATACGCAGTATTTT. It codes for CASGYGGEMDTQYF.

V and J are TRBV11-2 and TRBJ2-1, with TRBD1 as a possible D gene (5 bases). Trimming removed 1 base from V and 7 bases from J, with 11 bases in between. CDR3 length equals 14 residues. CDR1 SGHAT and CDR2 FQNNGV come from the germline V gene. The CDR3 bases are TGTGCCAGCAGCTTAGCCAGGGTAGGAAATGAGCAGTTCTTC. It specifies CASSLARVGNEQFF. Drawing the rest from reference TRBV11-2 and TRBJ2-1, the complete variable domain is EAGVAQSPRYKIIEKRQSVAFWCNPISGHATLYWYQQILGQGPKLLIQFQNNGVVDDSQLPKDRFSAERLKGVDSTLKIQPAKLEDSAVYLCASSLARVGNEQFFGPGTRLTVL.

This rearrangement joins TRBV7-3 to TRBJ2-1, with TRBD1 identical over 7 bases. From germline, CDR1 is SGHTA and CDR2 FQGTGA. The CDR3 runs to 13 residues. The junction had 11 bases not matched to a gene; V was cut back by 4 bases and J by 14 bases. CDR3 protein: CASSSNPGTAKFF. The DNA for the CDR3 is TGTGCCAGCAGCTCAAATCCCGGGACAGCTAAGTTCTTC.

The chain couples TRBV6-5 to TRBJ1-2; D is uncertain. Germline V gene data show CDR1 as MNHEY and CDR2 as SVGAGI. This CDR3 is 14 amino acids long. Trimming pared 6 bases from V and 0 bases from J, leaving 11 bases between. CDR3 amino acids: CASSQFGANYGYTF. In DNA, the CDR3 is TGTGCCAGCAGCCAATTCGGGGCTAACTATGGCTACACCTTC.

The chain recombines TRBV5-6 with TRBJ2-7, with 7 bases lining up with TRBD2. The CDR3 covers 16 residues. Germline CDR1 and CDR2: SGHDT and YYEEEE. Trimming at V came to 0 bases and at J to 0 bases, leaving 6 bases not matched to a gene. The CDR3 region has the DNA TGTGCCAGCAGCTTGGCAGGGACTATCCTCTCCTACGAGCAGTACTTC. Translated, it gives CASSLAGTILSYEQYF.

The chain is built from TRBV9 and TRBJ2-1; D not certain. Germline V gene data show CDR1 as SGDLS and CDR2 as YYNGEE. Trimming cost V 4 bases and J 4 bases, with 9 bases left between them. The CDR3 loop spans 13 amino acids. CDR3 residues: CASSPRGYNEQFF. Written as DNA, the CDR3 is TGTGCCAGCAGCCCCCGCGGTTACAATGAGCAGTTCTTC.

The chain has TRBV19 and TRBJ1-5; D is undetermined. Germline V lookup: CDR1 LNHDA, CDR2 SQIVND (reference sequence). V was pared by 3 bases and J by 0 bases, with 9 bases between. The CDR3 is made up of 15 amino acids. The CDR3 DNA follows: TGTGCCAGTAGTATCCTCAGTGATAGCAATCAGCCCCAGCATTTT. Protein product: CASSILSDSNQPQHF. The full variable domain, completed using reference TRBV19 and TRBJ1-5, is DGGITQSPKYLFRKEGQNVTLSCEQNLNHDAMYWYRQDPGQGLRLIYYSQIVNDFQKGDIAEGYSVSREKKESFPLTVTSAQKNPTAFYLCASSILSDSNQPQHFGDGTRLSIL.

J is TRBJ2-7 and V is TRBV7-7, with a weak D call TRBD2 (5 bases). This CDR3 has 15 residues. V lost 0 bases, J lost 2 bases, and 11 bases lay in between. Germline loops: CDR1 SSHAT, CDR2 FNYEAQ (reference sequence). As DNA, the CDR3 is TGTGCCAGCAGCTTAGCCTCGGGGATCGCCTACGAGCAGTACTTC. Its translation: CASSLASGIAYEQYF. Full variable domain (rest looked up from reference TRBV7-7 and TRBJ2-7): GAGVSQSPRYKVTKRGQDVTLRCDPISSHATLYWYQQALGQGPEFLTYFNYEAQPDKSGLPSDRFSAERPEGSISTLTIQRTEQRDSAMYRCASSLASGIAYEQYFGPGTRLTVT.

There are a few counts of this clone. J is TRBJ2-7 and V is TRBV4-3, with D possibly being TRBD1 (6 bases). Trimming pared 0 bases from V and 3 bases from J, leaving 12 bases between. The CDR3 covers 15 residues. The germline V gene encodes CDR1 LGHNA and CDR2 YSLEER. The CDR3 coding sequence is TGCGCCAGCAGCCAAGAGGGGCAGGGGTTCTACGAGCAGTACTTC. It specifies CASSQEGQGFYEQYF.

The chain couples TRBV5-1 to TRBJ2-1; D gene unclear. The CDR3 extends over 14 amino acids. Deletions cut 5 bases from V and 7 bases from J, with 16 bases between. Germline assignment: CDR1 SGHRS and CDR2 YFSETQ. In DNA, the CDR3 is TGCGCCAGCAGTACGGAGATCAGATTAAATGAGCAGTTCTTC. Its translation: CASSTEIRLNEQFF.

The chain combines TRBV12-5 with TRBJ1-2, with a tentative D call TRBD1 (5 bases). CDR3 size: 15 residues. Trimming took off 2 bases at V and 8 bases at J, with 18 bases between the two ends. CDR1 is LGHNT, CDR2 FRNRAP, per germline. CDR3 residues: CASGLPGPRSGGYTF. CDR3 DNA sequence: TGTGCTAGTGGTTTGCCGGGGCCTCGTAGCGGCGGCTACACCTTC.

The J gene is TRBJ1-4, the V gene TRBV18; 7 nucleotides agree with TRBD1. Germline trimming cut 5 bases from V and 0 bases from J; bases unmatched to any gene: 9. The CDR3 has 17 residues. Germline CDR1 and CDR2: KGHSH and LQKENI. CDR3 in DNA: TGTGCCAGCTCATCCCCAGGACAGGTTTCAACTAATGAAAAACTGTTTTTT. This gives the protein CASSSPGQVSTNEKLFF.

Worth noting for this clone: An end of the junction differs from the germline gene, which may be a read error. The rearrangement links TRBV7-9 to TRBJ2-1, with 9 bases aligning to TRBD2. Germline values: CDR1 SEHNR, CDR2 FQNEAQ (reference sequence). CDR3 length: 15 amino acids. As DNA, the CDR3 is TGTTCCAGCAGCTTAATGGCGGGGGGGTACAATGAGCAGTTCTTC. Translation gives CSSSLMAGGYNEQFF.